These 27 T cell receptor beta chains share one sample of origin, sequenced in a study of tumour-infiltrating T cells in Burkitt lymphoma. Clones were read by immunoSEQ multiplex PCR, and TCRdb kept only the in-frame ones, dropping some. The sample records about 9,200 clones, 62% being singletons. The sample consisted of tumor tissue. The receptors originated from a human donor with diffuse large B-cell lymphoma.

The chain is built from TRBV5-1 and TRBJ1-1, with D unresolved. The V gene lost 4 bases and the J gene lost 4 bases, with 14 bases spanning the gap. This CDR3 is built from 14 residues. Germline loops: CDR1 SGHRS, CDR2 YFSETQ. The CDR3 loop reads CASSRWGDGTEAFF. Written as DNA, the CDR3 is TGCGCCAGCAGCCGGTGGGGAGATGGCACTGAAGCTTTCTTT.

The V gene is TRBV7-9, the J gene TRBJ2-2; D is ambiguous. This CDR3 comprises 13 residues. With 4 bases removed from V and 3 bases from J, the gap between germline ends came to 6 bases. Germline CDR1 reads SEHNR; CDR2 reads FQNEAQ (reference sequence). The CDR3 is CASSSQYTGELFF. In DNA, the CDR3 is TGTGCCAGCAGCTCCCAATACACCGGGGAGCTGTTTTTT.

By frequency in the sample, this clone is medium-sized (0.01 to 0.1%). The chain joins TRBV7-9 to TRBJ2-1; perhaps TRBD1 as D (6 bases). This CDR3 is built from 14 residues. Germline loops: CDR1 SEHNR, CDR2 FQNEAQ (reference sequence). The germline V and J ends were trimmed by 5 bases and 9 bases, with 17 bases remaining between them. The CDR3 region is CASSIRLGGTEQFF. DNA for the CDR3: TGTGCCAGCAGCATCCGTTTAGGGGGAACTGAGCAGTTCTTC.

This chain joins TRBV29-1 and TRBJ2-2; TRBD2 matches 13 bases. Germline V gene lookup returns CDR1 SQVTM and CDR2 ANQGSEA. With 2 bases clipped from V and 7 bases from J, the junction kept 4 bases outside the gene matches. This CDR3 has 15 residues. CDR3 nucleotides: TGCAGCGTTGAAACTAGCGGGGGGGTTGGCGGGGAGCTGTTTTTT. Amino acids: CSVETSGGVGGELFF.

V is TRBV2 and J is TRBJ1-2; tentatively, D is TRBD1 (6 bases). The length of the CDR3 is 14 residues. Looked up from germline, CDR1 is SNHLY and CDR2 is FYNNEI. CDR3 region: CALIARTAERGYTF. The DNA of the CDR3 is TGTGCTCTTATTGCCAGGACAGCCGAGAGGGGCTACACCTTC.

The V call is TRBV5-1, the J call TRBJ2-3, with TRBD2 as a possible D gene (6 bases). V lost 6 bases and J 3 bases, leaving 14 bases between the germline ends. The CDR3 loop spans 14 amino acids. Germline V gives CDR1 SGHRS, CDR2 YFSETQ. CDR3 bases: TGCGCCAGCAACCCGGCAGGAGGGACAGATACGCAGTATTTT. Amino acid sequence: CASNPAGGTDTQYF. The full variable domain, rest sourced from reference TRBV5-1 and TRBJ2-3, is KAGVTQTPRYLIKTRGQQVTLSCSPISGHRSVSWYQQTPGQGLQFLFEYFSETQRNKGNFPGRFSGRQFSNSRSEMNVSTLELGDSALYLCASNPAGGTDTQYFGPGTRLTVL.

J is TRBJ1-1 and V is TRBV2, with a tentative D call TRBD1 (5 bases). Trimming removed 4 bases at V and 4 bases at J, with 7 bases between. CDR1 is SNHLY and CDR2 is FYNNEI in the germline V gene. CDR3 length: 12 amino acids. The DNA of the CDR3 is TGTGCCAGCAGTGGGGGGGTCACTGAAGCTTTCTTT. Protein: CASSGGVTEAFF. The variable domain in full, completed from reference TRBV2 and TRBJ1-1, reads EPEVTQTPSHQVTQMGQEVILRCVPISNHLYFYWYRQILGQKVEFLVSFYNNEISEKSEIFDDQFSVERPDGSNFTLKIRSTKLEDSAMYFCASSGGVTEAFFGQGTRLTVV.

This sequence joins TRBV27 and TRBJ1-4, with D perhaps TRBD1 (5 bases). The CDR3 consists of 14 residues. Between the trimmed V and J ends, which lost 3 bases and 8 bases, there was a span of 13 bases. CDR1 MNHEY and CDR2 SMNVEV come from the germline V gene (reference sequence). CDR3 in amino acids: CASSFAAGPEKLFF. CDR3 nucleotide sequence: TGTGCCAGCAGTTTTGCAGCAGGGCCCGAAAAACTGTTTTTT.

This chain joins TRBV19 and TRBJ1-5; 9 nucleotides line up with TRBD1. This CDR3 contains 14 residues. Trimming at V came to 4 bases and at J to 6 bases, leaving 4 bases not matched to a gene. The germline CDR1 and CDR2 sequences are LNHDA and SQIVND (reference sequence). CDR3 nucleotides: TGTGCCAGTAGTAGTACAGGGGGCGGTCAGCCCCAGCATTTT. Its protein product is CASSSTGGGQPQHF.

The chain uses TRBV18 and TRBJ2-7; D may match TRBD1 or TRBD2 (5 bases each). This CDR3 has 13 residues. V was trimmed by 6 bases and J by 3 bases, leaving 12 bases between them. Germline assignment: CDR1 KGHSH and CDR2 LQKENI. The CDR3 is CASSRGPNYEQYF. The CDR3 nucleotides read TGTGCCAGCTCTCGGGGCCCCAACTACGAGCAGTACTTC.

V gene TRBV5-1 combines with J gene TRBJ2-2; possibly TRBD1 or TRBD2 for D (5 bases each). Germline V CDR1 and CDR2: SGHRS, YFSETQ. V shed 6 bases and J shed 5 bases, with 14 bases lying between them. The CDR3 is 14 amino acids. The CDR3 here is CASTRGRTTGELFF. The CDR3 DNA sequence: TGCGCCAGCACTCGGGGACGGACAACCGGGGAGCTGTTTTTT.

This clone was seen more than once but under ten times. This chain joins TRBV30 and TRBJ1-6; D is ambiguous. Looked up from germline, CDR1 is GTSNPN and CDR2 is SVGIG (reference sequence). CDR3 length equals 12 residues. The ends were cut back, 5 bases at V and 8 bases at J, with 10 bases in the middle. As DNA, the CDR3 is TGTGCCTGGGCCCGTCGGGATTCACCCCTCCACTTT. It translates to CAWARRDSPLHF.

This clone was detected only a few times. The CDR3 nucleotides are TGTGCCACCTCACCTCCCAGGGGGTTCACTGAAGCTTTCTTT. It encodes CATSPPRGFTEAFF. V is TRBV28 and J is TRBJ1-1; 7 positions agree with TRBD1. V lost 10 bases to trimming and J lost 4 bases; unmatched junction nucleotides: 12. The CDR3 length is 14 residues. Germline V CDR1 and CDR2: MDHEN, SYDVKM. The whole variable domain, filled in from reference TRBV28 and TRBJ1-1, reads DVKVTQSSRYLVKRTGEKVFLECVQDMDHENMFWYRQDPGLGLRLIYFSYDVKMKEKGDIPEGYSVSREKKERFSLILESASTNQTSMYLCATSPPRGFTEAFFGQGTRLTVV.

This clone is a singleton in its sample. The rearrangement joins TRBV18 to TRBJ1-5; maybe TRBD1 (6 bases). The V end lost 0 bases, the J end lost 0 bases, and 12 bases lay between the germline ends. The CDR3 runs to 17 residues. The V gene's germline CDR1 is KGHSH and CDR2 LQKENI. The DNA for the CDR3 is TGTGCCAGCTCACCACCTGCTGGAGGGGGTAGCAATCAGCCCCAGCATTTT. Encoded protein: CASSPPAGGGSNQPQHF.

V is TRBV6-5 and J is TRBJ2-7; D is perhaps TRBD2 (5 bases). The CDR3 has 14 amino acids. V lost 0 bases and J 2 bases, leaving 8 bases between the germline ends. The germline V gene encodes CDR1 MNHEY and CDR2 SVGAGI. The CDR3 coding sequence is TGTGCCAGCAGTTACTCCGGGGTACCCTACGAGCAGTACTTC. Protein sequence: CASSYSGVPYEQYF.

The J gene is TRBJ2-2, the V gene TRBV7-8; 8 nucleotides line up with TRBD2. Germline V CDR1 and CDR2: SGHVS, FQNEAQ. The CDR3 has 14 amino acids. The ends lost 3 bases at V and 6 bases at J; junction bases unmatched: 3. CDR3 nucleotides: TGTGCCAGCAGCTTCGGGAGGGGACCCGGGGAGCTGTTTTTT. Its protein is CASSFGRGPGELFF.

The chain employs TRBV5-1 and TRBJ1-1, with a weak D call TRBD1 (5 bases). The CDR3 runs to 13 residues. V was pared by 6 bases and J by 2 bases, with 11 bases between. Germline lookup yields CDR1 SGHRS and CDR2 YFSETQ. CDR3 sequence reads: CASTFQGNTEAFF. CDR3 in DNA: TGCGCCAGCACTTTTCAGGGAAACACTGAAGCTTTCTTT.

The chain employs TRBV10-2 and TRBJ1-1; D remains ambiguous. Deletions cut 10 bases from V and 5 bases from J, with 11 bases between. This CDR3 is 11 amino acids long. CDR1 and CDR2 (germline): WSHSY, SAAADI. The CDR3 reads CATGRVTEAFF. CDR3 bases: TGCGCCACCGGAAGGGTTACTGAAGCTTTCTTT.

The rearrangement uses TRBV7-2 and TRBJ2-3; D possibly corresponds to TRBD2 (5 bases). Trimming left V 1 base short and J 4 bases short, with 12 bases between. The CDR3 is 15 residues long. Germline-derived CDR1 and CDR2 are SGHTA and FQGNSA. CDR3 sequence: CASSLGGEGPDTQYF. The CDR3 coding sequence is TGTGCCAGCAGCTTAGGGGGTGAGGGCCCAGATACGCAGTATTTT.

This clone is categorized as medium-sized. The genes are TRBV27 and TRBJ1-3; possibly TRBD1 for D (5 bases). Germline CDR1 is MNHEY and CDR2 is SMNVEV (reference sequence). The CDR3 covers 15 residues. The ends were cut back, 0 bases at V and 2 bases at J, with 8 bases in the middle. CDR3 nucleotide sequence: TGTGCCAGCAGTTTATCGGGGGGGACTGGAAACACCATATATTTT. It translates to CASSLSGGTGNTIYF.

V and J are TRBV5-1 and TRBJ2-5, with TRBD2 as a possible D gene (6 bases). V was cut by 4 bases and J by 7 bases, with 23 bases left in between. Germline V lookup: CDR1 SGHRS, CDR2 YFSETQ. This CDR3 region has 16 residues. CDR3 sequence (DNA): TGCGCCAGCAGCCCTGGGACGGCTCCCGGGGGAGGGACCCAGTACTTC. Translated, it gives CASSPGTAPGGGTQYF.

This chain links TRBV5-4 with TRBJ1-5; 8 bases are shared with TRBD1. CDR3 length: 13 residues. The J segment lost 6 bases and the V segment lost 2 bases, leaving 1 base of the junction unmatched. The germline CDR1 and CDR2 sequences are SGHNT and YYREEE (reference sequence). CDR3 bases: TGTGCCAGCAGCTTCGACAGGGGTCAGCCCCAGCATTTT. Its translation: CASSFDRGQPQHF.

This clone was counted a few times. V is TRBV5-8 and J is TRBJ1-6; 8 bases agree with TRBD1. Looked up from germline, CDR1 is SGHTS and CDR2 is YDEGEE. Trimming at V came to 3 bases and at J to 2 bases, leaving 10 bases not matched to a gene. This CDR3 is built from 18 residues. The CDR3 DNA reads TGTGCCAGCAGCTCTGGGCGGACAGGGTGGACCTATAATTCACCCCTCCACTTT. Its protein is CASSSGRTGWTYNSPLHF. The whole variable domain, filled in from reference TRBV5-8 and TRBJ1-6, reads EAGVTQSPTHLIKTRGQQATLRCSPISGHTSVYWYQQALGLGLQFLLWYDEGEERNRGNFPPRFSGRQFPNYSSELNVNALELEDSALYLCASSSGRTGWTYNSPLHFGNGTRLTVT.

V usage is TRBV4-1 and J usage is TRBJ2-7; no clear D. Trimming cost V 2 bases and J 0 bases, with 11 bases left between them. The CDR3 has 15 amino acids. Per germline, CDR1 MGHRA and CDR2 YSYEKL. CDR3 in DNA: TGCGCCAGCAGCCAATTTAATAGCCTCTCCTACGAGCAGTACTTC. Residues: CASSQFNSLSYEQYF.

V is TRBV29-1 and J is TRBJ1-4; D unresolved. Trimming took off 7 bases at V and 0 bases at J, with 9 bases between the two ends. Germline CDR1 and CDR2: SQVTM and ANQGSEA. This CDR3 is built from 13 residues. The CDR3 spells CSAVDATNEKLFF. The CDR3 DNA reads TGCAGCGCCGTGGATGCAACTAATGAAAAACTGTTTTTT.

V usage is TRBV20-1 and J usage is TRBJ1-1; D is uncertain. The CDR3 is 11 residues long. Trimming shortened V by 6 bases and J by 3 bases, and 8 bases separated the two germline ends. Germline assignment: CDR1 DFQATT and CDR2 SNEGSKA (reference sequence). The CDR3 coding sequence is TGCAGTGCGGCAGAGGACACTGAAGCTTTCTTT. Its translation: CSAAEDTEAFF.

This clone has more than one count but fewer than ten. The chain carries TRBV2 and TRBJ1-2, with D hard to call. The germline CDR1 and CDR2 sequences are SNHLY and FYNNEI. The CDR3 loop spans 13 amino acids. V lost 3 bases and J 2 bases, leaving 7 bases between the germline ends. The CDR3 loop is CASSEDGNYGYTF. Written as DNA, the CDR3 is TGTGCCAGCAGTGAGGACGGCAACTATGGCTACACCTTC.